Shown below are 12 T cell receptor beta chains from a single sample sequenced in a study of metastatic and nonmetastatic thyroid tumors. TCRdb re-clonotyped the PCR reads via MiXCR. The top ten hold 13% of the sample, which has over 15,000 clones, about 30% seen once. Ahead of thyroid surgery, no patient had received treatment of any kind. The sequenced material came from tumor tissue. The receptors here all came from a male donor with papillary thyroid cancer or a benign thyroid nodule (not recorded which). Some clones in this sample may be carry-over from other donors' samples.

This rearrangement joins TRBV13 to TRBJ1-1, with TRBD1 matching over 7 bases. The CDR3 covers 15 residues. The trim removed 2 bases at V and 0 bases at J, leaving 3 bases unmatched. CDR1 is PRHDT and CDR2 is FYEKMQ in the germline V gene (reference sequence). In DNA form, the CDR3 reads TGTGCCAGCAGCTTATTAGACAGGGTGAACACTGAAGCTTTCTTT. Protein sequence: CASSLLDRVNTEAFF.

The chain employs TRBV12-3 or TRBV12-4 and TRBJ1-5, with 7 positions matching TRBD1. With 7 bases clipped from V and 12 bases from J, the junction kept 12 bases outside the gene matches. CDR3 length equals 13 residues. The CDR3 protein is CASIETGSFRQHF. CDR3 in DNA: TGTGCCAGCATCGAGACAGGGTCTTTTCGCCAGCATTTT.

This clone has just a few counts. This may be a read error: a much more frequent sequence differs by one nucleotide. This chain joins TRBV18 and TRBJ1-5; 9 nucleotides align to TRBD1. The CDR3 contains 14 residues. In germline, CDR1 is KGHSH, CDR2 LQKENI. CDR3 loop: CASSPTGGNQPRHF. The DNA of the CDR3 is TGTGCCAGCTCACCAACAGGGGGCAATCAGCCCCGGCATTTT.

The V and J genes are TRBV30 and TRBJ1-2; TRBD1 matches 8 bases. Germline CDR1 GTSNPN, CDR2 SVGIG (reference sequence). V dropped 8 bases and J dropped 3; count of bases not matched to a gene: 5. The CDR3 has 12 amino acids. The CDR3 protein is CAGQGAHYGYTF. CDR3 sequence (DNA): TGTGCCGGCCAGGGGGCCCACTATGGCTACACCTTC.

This clone was observed at least ten times. The rearrangement uses TRBV19 and TRBJ2-3; 12 nucleotides align to TRBD2. CDR1 and CDR2 from the germline V gene are LNHDA and SQIVND (reference sequence). The CDR3 consists of 19 residues. V shed 3 bases and J 3 bases; nucleotides not matched to a gene: 13. The CDR3 sequence: CASSMPSGGAGMGTDTQYF. The CDR3 DNA is TGTGCCAGTAGTATGCCTAGCGGGGGGGCTGGGATGGGGACAGATACGCAGTATTTT.

This clone was recorded at least ten times. The J gene is TRBJ1-5, the V gene TRBV6-1; D remains ambiguous. This CDR3 has 14 amino acids. V lost 0 bases and J lost 9, with 12 bases in between. In germline, CDR1 is MNHNS, CDR2 SASEGT. This chain's CDR3 is CASSEATAVGPQHF. In DNA form, the CDR3 reads TGTGCCAGCAGTGAAGCTACAGCCGTAGGGCCCCAGCATTTT.

The chain joins TRBV20-1 to TRBJ2-7; D is unclear. Trimming shortened V by 1 base and J by 0 bases, and 13 bases separated the two germline ends. The CDR3 sequence is 15 residues long. Germline CDR1 DFQATT, CDR2 SNEGSKA (reference sequence). CDR3 sequence (DNA): TGCAGTGCTAGAGGTGGGCTAGGTAGCTCCTACGAGCAGTACTTC. As protein: CSARGGLGSSYEQYF.

The chain recombines TRBV4-1 with TRBJ2-1; 8 nucleotides line up with TRBD2. The V segment lost 1 base and the J segment 3 bases; nucleotides outside the gene matches: 8. The CDR3 consists of 17 residues. The germline gives CDR1 MGHRA, CDR2 YSYEKL. CDR3 nucleotides: TGCGCCAGCAGCCAAGGGGGCGGGACTAGACGCTACAATGAGCAGTTCTTC. It specifies CASSQGGGTRRYNEQFF.

Comment on this clone: A read error may be the cause here, since a much bigger clone is one base away. The chain employs TRBV6-5 and TRBJ1-1, with D uncertain. Germline V lookup: CDR1 MNHEY, CDR2 SVGAGI. CDR3 length: 14 residues. DNA of the CDR3: TGTGCCAGTAGTTACAGCGTAACAAGGGCCCGGGCTTTCTTT. Translated, it gives CASSYSVTRARAFF.

This chain links TRBV15 with TRBJ2-7; a weak D match, TRBD2 (6 bases). CDR3 length: 15 residues. Germline V lookup: CDR1 LNHNV, CDR2 YYDKDF (reference sequence). V was pared by 1 base and J by 3 bases, with 13 bases between. CDR3 bases: TGTGCCACCAGCAGAGGGGGGGTATTCGACTACGAGCAGTACTTC. Translating it yields CATSRGGVFDYEQYF.

Concerning this clone itself: A read error may produce the germline difference seen at one junction end. This chain links TRBV19 with TRBJ1-6; 8 bases agree with TRBD1. This CDR3 is built from 15 residues. Germline values: CDR1 LNHDA, CDR2 SQIVND (reference sequence). The CDR3 loop reads CASSIGQGAASPLHF. The CDR3 DNA follows: TGTGCCAGTAGTATTGGGCAGGGGGCTGCTTCACCCCTACACTTT.

By frequency in the sample, this clone is medium-sized (0.01 to 0.1%). This CDR3 is also generated by other DNA sequences in the sample. The chain joins TRBV28 to TRBJ1-5; unclear D gene. Trimming took off 1 base at V and 1 base at J, with 8 bases between the two ends. Germline V lookup: CDR1 MDHEN, CDR2 SYDVKM. This CDR3 is built from 15 residues. Here the CDR3 reads CASSLSRASNQPQHF. CDR3 sequence (DNA): TGTGCCAGCAGTTTATCTCGGGCAAGCAATCAGCCCCAGCATTTT.